This passage covers 11 T cell receptor beta chains from one sample sequenced in a study of blood T cell repertoires in COVID-19. Here immunoSEQ multiplex PCR was the method, and the copy in TCRdb shows in-frame clones only, minus some. The data show around 250,000 clones, with 91% seen just once and 1.2% held by the top ten. Sequenced sample: PBMCs or T cells enriched from blood (not recorded which). Receptors originate from a human donor in a cohort exposed to, infected with or recovered from COVID-19 (not recorded which). The donor label of this sample is uncertain.

As to this clone: At the DNA level, this CDR3 is encoded by other sequences in the same sample as well. This chain joins TRBV6-5 and TRBJ1-1; D is undetermined. This CDR3 comprises 14 residues. Germline assignment: CDR1 MNHEY and CDR2 SVGAGI. Trimming took 2 bases from V and 4 from J, leaving 11 bases between them. CDR3 sequence: CASSYGPGLTEAFF. For the CDR3, the DNA is TGTGCCAGCAGTTACGGGCCAGGTCTCACTGAAGCTTTCTTT.

The chain recombines TRBV6-5 with TRBJ1-5, with 7 bases lining up with TRBD1. V shed 0 bases and J 7 bases; nucleotides not matched to a gene: 3. CDR1 is MNHEY, CDR2 SVGAGI, per germline. This CDR3 is built from 14 residues. The DNA of the CDR3 is TGTGCCAGCAGTTACTCGGGACAGATCCAGCCCCAGCATTTT. It codes for CASSYSGQIQPQHF.

This rearrangement joins TRBV7-2 to TRBJ2-7; D unresolved. Germline CDR1 SGHTA, CDR2 FQGNSA. This CDR3 spans 13 amino acids. Trimming took 2 bases from V and 1 from J, leaving 6 bases between them. Here the CDR3 DNA reads TGTGCCAGCAGCTTAAGCCCGTCCTACGAGCAGTACTTC. Protein sequence: CASSLSPSYEQYF.

CDR3 amino acids: CASGSGGGANEQFF. The CDR3 DNA follows: TGTGCCTCCGGGTCGGGCGGGGGGGCCAATGAGCAGTTCTTC. This chain uses TRBV19 with TRBJ2-1; 9 positions agree with TRBD2. Per germline, CDR1 LNHDA and CDR2 SQIVND (reference sequence). V was clipped by 11 bases and J by 6 bases; unmatched bases: 11. The CDR3 length is 14 residues.

This rearrangement joins TRBV5-1 to TRBJ2-5, with D maybe TRBD1 (6 bases). This CDR3 comprises 14 residues. Trimming took 4 bases from V and 1 from J, leaving 11 bases between them. The germline V gene encodes CDR1 SGHRS and CDR2 YFSETQ. The CDR3 sequence is CASSQGQVQETQYF. CDR3 DNA: TGCGCCAGCAGCCAGGGGCAGGTCCAAGAGACCCAGTACTTC.

In its sample, this clone was seen a few times. The chain has TRBV19 and TRBJ2-2; D possibly corresponds to TRBD2 (5 bases). Trimming removed 7 bases from V and 2 bases from J, with 8 bases in between. The CDR3 is made up of 13 amino acids. Germline V gene sequence: CDR1 LNHDA, CDR2 SQIVND (reference sequence). The CDR3 here is CASNRDNTGELFF. The CDR3 DNA reads as TGTGCCAGTAATCGGGATAACACCGGGGAGCTGTTTTTT.

This rearrangement joins TRBV28 to TRBJ2-4; D gene uncertain. Germline lookup yields CDR1 MDHEN and CDR2 SYDVKM. V lost 4 bases and J lost 3, with 7 bases in between. The CDR3 is made up of 13 amino acids. The CDR3, as DNA: TGTGCCAGCAGTTCCGAGGACAAAAACATTCAGTACTTC. It translates to CASSSEDKNIQYF.

The chain joins TRBV19 to TRBJ2-1, with a possible D match to TRBD1 (5 bases). This CDR3 contains 16 residues. CDR1 and CDR2 (germline): LNHDA, SQIVND (reference sequence). The V gene lost 5 bases and the J gene lost 4 bases, with 18 bases spanning the gap. CDR3 residues: CASSSPTDSKYNEQFF. The CDR3 DNA is TGTGCCAGTAGTTCCCCAACAGACAGTAAGTACAATGAGCAGTTCTTC.

J is TRBJ1-6 and V is TRBV19; tentatively, D is TRBD1 (6 bases). V dropped 3 bases and J dropped 9 bases, with 15 bases sitting between them. CDR1 LNHDA and CDR2 SQIVND come from the germline V gene (reference sequence). This CDR3 contains 15 residues. The CDR3 region is CASSIQAGEGSPLHF. DNA for the CDR3: TGTGCCAGTAGTATCCAAGCAGGGGAAGGTTCACCCCTCCACTTT.

The chain is built from TRBV6-2 or TRBV6-3 and TRBJ2-3; 14 nucleotides line up with TRBD2. The CDR3 spans 19 residues. CDR1 MNHEY and CDR2 SVGEGT come from the germline V gene. V lost 4 bases to trimming and J lost 2 bases; unmatched junction nucleotides: 11. Written as DNA, the CDR3 is TGTGCCAGCAGTTGGCCTCAAGGACTAGCGGGGGGATACACAGATACGCAGTATTTT. Protein: CASSWPQGLAGGYTDTQYF.

This chain links TRBV29-1 with TRBJ2-6, with D hard to call. The CDR3 has 12 residues. Trimming shortened V by 5 bases and J by 0 bases, and 2 bases separated the two germline ends. Germline V gives CDR1 SQVTM, CDR2 ANQGSEA. This CDR3 is CSVLSGANVLTF. As DNA, the CDR3 is TGCAGCGTTCTCTCTGGGGCCAACGTCCTGACTTTC.